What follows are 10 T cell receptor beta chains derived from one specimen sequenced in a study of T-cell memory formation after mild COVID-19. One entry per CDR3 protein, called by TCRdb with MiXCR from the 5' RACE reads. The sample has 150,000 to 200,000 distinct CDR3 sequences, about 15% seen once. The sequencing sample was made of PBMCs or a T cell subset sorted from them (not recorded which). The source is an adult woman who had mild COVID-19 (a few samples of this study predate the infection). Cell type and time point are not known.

CDR3: CASSFGGGSTNEKLFF. The CDR3 DNA reads as TGTGCCAGCAGCTTTGGGGGAGGATCAACTAATGAAAAACTGTTTTTT. The rearrangement uses TRBV11-2 and TRBJ1-4; possible D gene TRBD1, 5 bases. Germline V CDR1 and CDR2: SGHAT, FQNNGV. The CDR3 loop spans 16 amino acids. V was shortened by 3 bases and J by 0 bases, with 11 bases between the two germline ends.

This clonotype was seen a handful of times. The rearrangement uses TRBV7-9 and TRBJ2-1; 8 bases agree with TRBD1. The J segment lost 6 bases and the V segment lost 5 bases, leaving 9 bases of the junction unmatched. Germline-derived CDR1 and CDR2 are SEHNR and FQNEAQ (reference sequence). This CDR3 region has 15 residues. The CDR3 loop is CASSAGQGRRNEQFF. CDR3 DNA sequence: TGTGCCAGCAGCGCTGGACAGGGAAGACGCAATGAGCAGTTCTTC.

The CDR3 loop reads CASTPREGRNEFF. In nucleotides, the CDR3 is TGTGCCAGCACCCCGAGGGAGGGGAGAAACGAGTTCTTC. This chain joins TRBV7-9 and TRBJ2-1; 7 nucleotides align to TRBD2. The CDR3 is made up of 13 amino acids. With 7 bases clipped from V and 14 bases from J, the junction kept 14 bases outside the gene matches. Germline V gene lookup returns CDR1 SEHNR and CDR2 FQNEAQ (reference sequence). Complete variable domain (other parts from reference TRBV7-9 and TRBJ2-1): DTGVSQNPRHKITKRGQNVTFRCDPISEHNRLYWYRQTLGQGPEFLTYFQNEAQLEKSRLLSDRFSAERPKGSFSTLEIQRTEQGDSAMYLCASTPREGRNEFFGPGTRLTVL.

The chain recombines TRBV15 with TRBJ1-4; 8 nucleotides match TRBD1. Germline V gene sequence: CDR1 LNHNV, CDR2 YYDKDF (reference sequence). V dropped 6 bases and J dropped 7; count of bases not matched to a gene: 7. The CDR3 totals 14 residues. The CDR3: CATSTDRGGEKLFF. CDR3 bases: TGTGCCACCAGTACCGACAGGGGTGGTGAAAAACTGTTTTTT.

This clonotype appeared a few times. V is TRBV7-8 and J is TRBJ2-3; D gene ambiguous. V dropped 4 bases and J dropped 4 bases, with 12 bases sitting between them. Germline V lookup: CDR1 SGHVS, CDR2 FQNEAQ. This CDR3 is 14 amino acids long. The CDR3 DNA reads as TGTGCCAGCAGCTCCACAGCCTGGGCAGATACGCAGTATTTT. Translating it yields CASSSTAWADTQYF.

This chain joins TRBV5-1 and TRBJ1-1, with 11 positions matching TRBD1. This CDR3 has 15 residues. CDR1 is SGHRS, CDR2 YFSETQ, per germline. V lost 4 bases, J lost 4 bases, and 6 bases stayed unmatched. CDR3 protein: CASSKDRGPGTEAFF. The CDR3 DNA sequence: TGCGCCAGCAGCAAGGACAGGGGGCCGGGCACTGAAGCTTTCTTT. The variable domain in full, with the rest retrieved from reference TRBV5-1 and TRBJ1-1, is KAGVTQTPRYLIKTRGQQVTLSCSPISGHRSVSWYQQTPGQGLQFLFEYFSETQRNKGNFPGRFSGRQFSNSRSEMNVSTLELGDSALYLCASSKDRGPGTEAFFGQGTRLTVV.

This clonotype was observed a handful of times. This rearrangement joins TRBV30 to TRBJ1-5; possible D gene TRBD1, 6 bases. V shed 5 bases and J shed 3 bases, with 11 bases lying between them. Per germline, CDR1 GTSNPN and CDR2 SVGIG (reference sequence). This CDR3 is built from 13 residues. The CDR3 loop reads CAWDRKDNQPQHF. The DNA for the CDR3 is TGTGCCTGGGACAGGAAAGACAATCAGCCCCAGCATTTT.

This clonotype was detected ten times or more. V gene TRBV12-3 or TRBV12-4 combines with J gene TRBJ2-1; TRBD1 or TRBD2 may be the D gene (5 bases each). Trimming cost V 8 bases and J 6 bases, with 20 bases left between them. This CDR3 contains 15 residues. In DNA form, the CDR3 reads TGTGCCAGCTCCGACTACCCGGGACGGGGCAATGAGCAGTTCTTC. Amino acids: CASSDYPGRGNEQFF.

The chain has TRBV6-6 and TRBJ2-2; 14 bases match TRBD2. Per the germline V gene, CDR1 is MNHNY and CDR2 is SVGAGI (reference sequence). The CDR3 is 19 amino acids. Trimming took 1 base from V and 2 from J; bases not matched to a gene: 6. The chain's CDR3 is CASSYFRTSGGTNTGELFF. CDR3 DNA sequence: TGTGCCAGCAGTTACTTTCGGACTAGCGGGGGGACAAACACCGGGGAGCTGTTTTTT.

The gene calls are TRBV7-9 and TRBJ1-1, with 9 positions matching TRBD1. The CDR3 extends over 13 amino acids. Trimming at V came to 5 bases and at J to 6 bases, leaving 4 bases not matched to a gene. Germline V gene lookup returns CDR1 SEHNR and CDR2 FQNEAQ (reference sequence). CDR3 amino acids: CASSATGGPEAFF. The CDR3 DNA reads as TGTGCCAGCAGCGCTACAGGGGGCCCTGAAGCTTTCTTT. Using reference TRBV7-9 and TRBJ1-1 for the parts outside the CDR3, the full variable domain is DTGVSQNPRHKITKRGQNVTFRCDPISEHNRLYWYRQTLGQGPEFLTYFQNEAQLEKSRLLSDRFSAERPKGSFSTLEIQRTEQGDSAMYLCASSATGGPEAFFGQGTRLTVV.